This T cell receptor (beta chain) was sequenced during a study of cytomegalovirus exposure and HLA in healthy donors. Primers included in the PCR were 60 Vbeta and 13 Jbeta primers. The repertoire was sequenced with immunoSEQ multiplex PCR; TCRdb's copy has only in-frame clones and lacks some. The table shows 120,000 or so clones, with 65% to 80% occurring only once. After removal of 5 bases from V and 5 bases from J, the junction contained 8 bases not matched to a gene. This CDR3 region has 14 residues. The germline gives CDR1 SNHLY, CDR2 FYNNEI. V gene TRBV2 combines with J gene TRBJ2-7; 8 bases are shared with TRBD1. Sequencing used PBMCs. This TCR derives from a human donor in good health. In nucleotides, the CDR3 is TGTGCCAGCAGTAGACAGGGGATGGGCCACGAGCAGTACTTC. It specifies CASSRQGMGHEQYF.